This passage covers 21 T cell receptor beta chains from one sample sequenced in a study of shared clonotypes between healthy human individuals. Some clones are missing from TCRdb's copy, which holds only in-frame ones; the method was immunoSEQ multiplex PCR. The sample consists of about 2,500,000 clones, about 92% of them appearing once. Source material: naive CD4+ T cells sorted from blood. Subset given: CD45RA+ positively selected. All receptors derive from a man aged 18 to 35 in good health.

A note on this clone: Other DNA sequences of this sample code for an identical CDR3. The chain employs TRBV18 and TRBJ1-1, with 8 bases identical to TRBD1. Germline CDR1 and CDR2: KGHSH and LQKENI. V shed 3 bases, J shed 2 bases, and the junction held 2 bases outside the gene matches. The CDR3 runs 14 residues. In nucleotides, the CDR3 is TGTGCCAGCTCACCCGGGACAGGCAACACTGAAGCTTTCTTT. Amino acids: CASSPGTGNTEAFF.

The chain joins TRBV28 to TRBJ2-7, with 11 bases aligning to TRBD1. Germline-derived CDR1 and CDR2 are MDHEN and SYDVKM. With 6 bases clipped from V and 0 bases from J, the junction kept 4 bases outside the gene matches. CDR3 length equals 15 residues. CDR3: CASRADRGPSYEQYF. CDR3 bases: TGTGCCAGCAGGGCGGACAGGGGGCCCTCCTACGAGCAGTACTTC.

The chain joins TRBV10-2 to TRBJ2-5; 10 positions agree with TRBD1. This CDR3 spans 15 amino acids. Germline CDR1 reads WSHSY; CDR2 reads SAAADI. V shed 5 bases and J 8 bases; nucleotides not matched to a gene: 11. The CDR3 sequence is CASSHTPGTGETQYF. The CDR3 coding sequence is TGCGCCAGCAGTCACACTCCCGGGACAGGGGAAACCCAGTACTTC.

CDR3 in amino acids: CASSVEGAGGNTIYF. CDR3 coding DNA: TGTGCCAGCAGTGTCGAGGGGGCAGGTGGAAACACCATATATTTT. V usage is TRBV6-1 and J usage is TRBJ1-3, with 7 positions matching TRBD1. This CDR3 has 15 amino acids. The V gene end was trimmed by 4 bases and the J gene end by 3 bases; junction bases not matched to a gene: 6. Germline V gene lookup returns CDR1 MNHNS and CDR2 SASEGT.

As concerns this clone: One end of the junction varies from germline; a read error may be responsible. The chain combines TRBV11-2 with TRBJ2-1; D possibly corresponds to TRBD1 (5 bases). The CDR3 consists of 12 residues. The V gene's germline CDR1 is SGHAT and CDR2 FQNNGV. The CDR3 sequence is CASTLGAGEQFF. For the CDR3, the DNA is TGTGCCAGCACCTTAGGGGCCGGAGAGCAGTTCTTC.

The rearrangement joins TRBV10-3 to TRBJ1-1; 8 nucleotides agree with TRBD1. The V segment lost 2 bases and the J segment 1 base; nucleotides outside the gene matches: 12. CDR1 is ENHRY, CDR2 SYGVKD, per germline. The CDR3 consists of 18 residues. The CDR3 bases are TGTGCCATCAGTGAGCCCCTCCCCAGGGGGCGGGGGAACACTGAAGCTTTCTTT. Encoded protein: CAISEPLPRGRGNTEAFF.

The gene calls are TRBV2 and TRBJ2-5, with 11 bases matching TRBD2. Germline CDR1 SNHLY, CDR2 FYNNEI. The CDR3 runs 15 residues. Unmatched junction bases numbered 5, after V lost 4 bases and J lost 4 bases. CDR3 DNA: TGTGCCAGCAGTGGAACTAGCGGGGGATTAGAGACCCAGTACTTC. Protein product: CASSGTSGGLETQYF. The entire variable domain, with the rest obtained from reference TRBV2 and TRBJ2-5, is as follows: EPEVTQTPSHQVTQMGQEVILRCVPISNHLYFYWYRQILGQKVEFLVSFYNNEISEKSEIFDDQFSVERPDGSNFTLKIRSTKLEDSAMYFCASSGTSGGLETQYFGPGTRLLVL.

A remark on this clone: The germline gene is not matched at one end of the junction; a read error may be the cause. The chain joins TRBV7-2 to TRBJ2-7; TRBD2 agrees at 11 bases. Germline V CDR1 and CDR2: SGHTA, FQGNSA. The CDR3 runs 14 residues. The CDR3 nucleotides are TGTGCCAGCAGCTTAGACCCATTAGCGGGAGGGACCAACTTC. Protein sequence: CASSLDPLAGGTNF.

This chain links TRBV7-8 with TRBJ1-1; D not resolved. The CDR3 runs to 13 residues. The germline CDR1 and CDR2 sequences are SGHVS and FQNEAQ. With 5 bases removed from V and 1 base from J, the gap between germline ends came to 8 bases. The CDR3, as DNA: TGTGCCAGCAGCCCCGGCACGAACACTGAAGCTTTCTTT. Protein sequence: CASSPGTNTEAFF.

The chain links TRBV25-1 to TRBJ1-3; D gene uncertain. Germline assignment: CDR1 MGHDK and CDR2 SYGVNS. The CDR3 has 15 amino acids. With 4 bases removed from V and 0 bases from J, the gap between germline ends came to 10 bases. The CDR3 region has the DNA TGTGCCAGCAGTGCGAAACATCGCTCTGGAAACACCATATATTTT. It encodes CASSAKHRSGNTIYF.

The chain carries TRBV27 and TRBJ1-2; no definite D call. The germline V gene has CDR1 MNHEY and CDR2 SMNVEV (reference sequence). The CDR3 runs 17 residues. Trimming took 1 base from V and 3 from J, leaving 18 bases between them. The CDR3 sequence is CASSLLGSGRAHYGYTF. As DNA, the CDR3 is TGTGCCAGCAGTTTATTAGGTTCCGGAAGGGCTCACTATGGCTACACCTTC.

The rearrangement uses TRBV11-2 and TRBJ2-6; tentatively, D is TRBD2 (5 bases). This CDR3 spans 14 amino acids. V was clipped by 7 bases and J by 0 bases, with 7 bases between them. Germline CDR1 is SGHAT and CDR2 is FQNNGV. The CDR3 protein is CASKGVSGANVLTF. For the CDR3, the DNA is TGTGCCAGCAAGGGAGTCTCTGGGGCCAACGTCCTGACTTTC. Filled out from reference TRBV11-2 and TRBJ2-6, the complete variable domain reads EAGVAQSPRYKIIEKRQSVAFWCNPISGHATLYWYQQILGQGPKLLIQFQNNGVVDDSQLPKDRFSAERLKGVDSTLKIQPAKLEDSAVYLCASKGVSGANVLTFGAGSRLTVL.

This clone was seen a single time. The chain is built from TRBV28 and TRBJ2-7, with 7 bases matching TRBD2. The CDR3 has 15 residues. CDR1 is MDHEN, CDR2 SYDVKM, per germline. The V gene end was trimmed by 2 bases and the J gene end by 0 bases; junction bases not matched to a gene: 4. The CDR3 DNA sequence: TGTGCCAGCAGTTTACCCGGGGGGAGCTCCTACGAGCAGTACTTC. Amino acids: CASSLPGGSSYEQYF.

This clone was found once. The CDR3 bases are TGTGCCAGCAGCTTTGAGTATTCCTACGAGCAGTACTTC. Translation gives CASSFEYSYEQYF. V gene TRBV7-2 combines with J gene TRBJ2-7; no clear D. Trimming removed 3 bases at V and 1 base at J, with 7 bases between. The CDR3 extends over 13 amino acids. CDR1 and CDR2 (germline): SGHTA, FQGNSA.

The V gene is TRBV6-1, the J gene TRBJ2-1; 7 bases fit TRBD1. The CDR3 runs 15 residues. With V trimmed by 2 bases and J by 4 bases, 5 bases remained unmatched. The germline V gene encodes CDR1 MNHNS and CDR2 SASEGT. Here the CDR3 reads CASSEWGQLYNEQFF. The CDR3, as DNA: TGTGCCAGCAGTGAATGGGGACAGCTTTACAATGAGCAGTTCTTC.

The rearrangement joins TRBV18 to TRBJ2-5; TRBD2 is a possible D gene (6 bases). The germline V and J ends were trimmed by 0 bases and 7 bases, with 15 bases remaining between them. Germline CDR1 and CDR2: KGHSH and LQKENI. The CDR3 contains 15 residues. The CDR3 coding sequence is TGTGCCAGCTCACCACCGGGACTCGCTAAAGGGACCCAGTACTTC. It codes for CASSPPGLAKGTQYF. The full variable domain, completed using reference TRBV18 and TRBJ2-5, is NAGVMQNPRHLVRRRGQEARLRCSPMKGHSHVYWYRQLPEEGLKFMVYLQKENIIDESGMPKERFSAEFPKEGPSILRIQQVVRGDSAAYFCASSPPGLAKGTQYFGPGTRLLVL.

The chain combines TRBV2 with TRBJ1-1, with D uncertain. CDR3 size: 13 residues. Germline V gene sequence: CDR1 SNHLY, CDR2 FYNNEI. V lost 9 bases and J lost 1, with 12 bases in between. CDR3 nucleotide sequence: TGTGCCAGATGGGAGGTGAGGAACACTGAAGCTTTCTTT. This gives the protein CARWEVRNTEAFF.

The V gene is TRBV6-1, the J gene TRBJ2-2, with D perhaps TRBD2 (5 bases). V shed 5 bases and J shed 0 bases, with 10 bases lying between them. Germline assignment: CDR1 MNHNS and CDR2 SASEGT. The CDR3 covers 15 residues. CDR3 sequence: CASSIRTPNTGELFF. The CDR3 DNA reads TGTGCCAGCAGTATCAGGACTCCGAACACCGGGGAGCTGTTTTTT.

A remark on this clone: Other DNA sequences within the sample encode an identical CDR3. The rearrangement links TRBV4-3 to TRBJ1-3; D unclear. Between the trimmed V and J ends, which lost 3 bases and 4 bases, there was a span of 10 bases. This CDR3 has 14 residues. The germline gives CDR1 LGHNA, CDR2 YSLEER. CDR3 nucleotide sequence: TGCGCCAGCAGCCAGGCCCCCTCGGGAAACACCATATATTTT. It is translated as CASSQAPSGNTIYF.

The J gene is TRBJ2-7, the V gene TRBV11-2; a weak D match, TRBD2 (6 bases). CDR1 and CDR2 (germline): SGHAT, FQNNGV. The CDR3 loop spans 15 amino acids. Trimming left V 1 base short and J 4 bases short, with 14 bases between. The CDR3 DNA is TGTGCCAGCAGCTTAGGGTCGGGGGAATGGTACGAGCAGTACTTC. Amino acids: CASSLGSGEWYEQYF.

About this clone: The sample contains more than one DNA sequence encoding this CDR3. The rearrangement uses TRBV5-1 and TRBJ2-3; 10 nucleotides agree with TRBD2. CDR3 size: 15 residues. The V segment lost 5 bases and the J segment 3 bases; nucleotides outside the gene matches: 6. The germline V gene encodes CDR1 SGHRS and CDR2 YFSETQ. The CDR3 coding sequence is TGCGCCAGCAGTTCAAGCGGGAGGGTGACAGATACGCAGTATTTT. This translates into CASSSSGRVTDTQYF.